Listed here are 32 T cell receptor beta chains from one sample, sequenced in a study of blood T cell repertoires in COVID-19. Libraries were prepared by immunoSEQ multiplex PCR; TCRdb keeps only in-frame clonotypes and omits some of them. The table shows roughly 110,000 clones, with 60% to 85% occurring only once. Input material: peripheral blood. Source of these receptors: an elderly man with COVID-19, enrolled during active disease.

V is TRBV20-1 and J is TRBJ1-4; D unclear. The CDR3 has 14 residues. Germline lookup yields CDR1 DFQATT and CDR2 SNEGSKA (reference sequence). Deletions cut 3 bases from V and 7 bases from J, with 15 bases between. DNA for the CDR3: TGCAGTGCTAGTATGCAGAGCAGAGGTGAAAAACTGTTTTTT. Its translation is CSASMQSRGEKLFF.

The V call is TRBV11-2, the J call TRBJ2-1, with 14 bases fitting TRBD2. This CDR3 contains 19 residues. Germline CDR1 is SGHAT and CDR2 is FQNNGV. The J segment lost 3 bases and the V segment lost 4 bases, leaving 11 bases of the junction unmatched. CDR3 sequence reads: CASSWQGLAGVRIYNEQFF. CDR3 nucleotides: TGTGCCAGCAGCTGGCAGGGACTAGCGGGAGTTCGGATCTACAATGAGCAGTTCTTC.

The genes are TRBV28 and TRBJ2-5, with TRBD2 matching 10 bases. V shed 5 bases, J shed 2 bases, and the junction held 5 bases outside the gene matches. This CDR3 has 15 amino acids. CDR1 and CDR2 (germline): MDHEN, SYDVKM. The CDR3 nucleotides are TGTGCCAGCAGTCCAAGGACTAGCGGACAAGAGACCCAGTACTTC. It encodes CASSPRTSGQETQYF.

The rearrangement uses TRBV6-5 and TRBJ2-5, with a tentative D call TRBD2 (5 bases). Germline V CDR1 and CDR2: MNHEY, SVGAGI. CDR3 length: 12 amino acids. Trimming removed 10 bases from V and 0 bases from J, with 9 bases in between. CDR3 residues: CATTDYQETQYF. In DNA form, the CDR3 reads TGTGCCACCACGGACTACCAAGAGACCCAGTACTTC.

The chain links TRBV3-1 (or the pseudogene TRBV3-2) to TRBJ1-1; D is ambiguous. V lost 0 bases and J 12 bases, leaving 17 bases between the germline ends. The CDR3 consists of 14 residues. Germline-derived CDR1 and CDR2 are LGHDT and YNNKEL (reference sequence). The CDR3: CASSQDVQSLNPFF. CDR3 bases: TGTGCCAGCAGCCAAGACGTACAGTCCTTGAATCCTTTCTTT.

This chain links TRBV5-1 with TRBJ2-3; D remains ambiguous. Trimming pared 9 bases from V and 3 bases from J, leaving 17 bases between. Germline CDR1 reads SGHRS; CDR2 reads YFSETQ. This CDR3 is 14 amino acids long. The CDR3 nucleotides are TGCGCCACCGCGGTTTCTATTGATACAGATACGCAGTATTTT. Its protein product is CATAVSIDTDTQYF. Looking up the rest from reference TRBV5-1 and TRBJ2-3 gives the full variable domain: KAGVTQTPRYLIKTRGQQVTLSCSPISGHRSVSWYQQTPGQGLQFLFEYFSETQRNKGNFPGRFSGRQFSNSRSEMNVSTLELGDSALYLCATAVSIDTDTQYFGPGTRLTVL.

V and J are TRBV5-1 and TRBJ2-2; the match to TRBD2 covers 10 bases. The CDR3 totals 15 residues. Germline trimming cut 5 bases from V and 3 bases from J; bases unmatched to any gene: 4. Germline V gene lookup returns CDR1 SGHRS and CDR2 YFSETQ. The CDR3 loop is CASRFLAGDTGELFF. In DNA form, the CDR3 reads TGCGCCAGCAGGTTTCTAGCGGGAGACACCGGGGAGCTGTTTTTT.

The rearrangement links TRBV19 to TRBJ2-5, with D possibly TRBD1 on 6 matching bases. There are 12 residues in the CDR3. Trimming left V 4 bases short and J 4 bases short, with 7 bases between. Germline V gene data show CDR1 as LNHDA and CDR2 as SQIVND (reference sequence). In DNA form, the CDR3 reads TGTGCCAGTAGTACGACAGGAGAGACCCAGTACTTC. Amino acid sequence: CASSTTGETQYF.

The chain employs TRBV19 and TRBJ2-7, with TRBD2 matching 13 bases. The CDR3 is made up of 17 amino acids. Germline loops: CDR1 LNHDA, CDR2 SQIVND (reference sequence). After removal of 1 base from V and 4 bases from J, the junction contained 7 bases not matched to a gene. This CDR3 reads CASSIGTSGSTKYEQYF. CDR3 DNA: TGTGCCAGTAGTATAGGGACTAGCGGGAGTACCAAATACGAGCAGTACTTC.

This clone was observed a single time. CDR3 bases: TGTGCCAGCAGTATGACAGGGGTGGGTACAGATACGCAGTATTTT. Amino acids: CASSMTGVGTDTQYF. The chain is built from TRBV27 and TRBJ2-3; 8 bases align to TRBD1. Trimming cost V 5 bases and J 3 bases; bases outside gene matches: 7. This CDR3 contains 15 residues. Per the germline V gene, CDR1 is MNHEY and CDR2 is SMNVEV (reference sequence).

The chain joins TRBV25-1 to TRBJ1-6; 8 bases align to TRBD1. The germline CDR1 and CDR2 sequences are MGHDK and SYGVNS. The CDR3 totals 15 residues. J lost 7 bases, V lost 3 bases, and 5 bases had no gene match. This CDR3 is CASSEQGADNSPLHF. In DNA, the CDR3 is TGTGCCAGCAGTGAGCAGGGGGCGGACAATTCACCCCTCCACTTT.

The gene calls are TRBV9 and TRBJ2-3; possible D gene TRBD2, 5 bases. Germline CDR1 reads SGDLS; CDR2 reads YYNGEE. V shed 4 bases and J shed 0 bases, with 15 bases lying between them. This CDR3 comprises 16 residues. The CDR3 coding sequence is TGTGCCAGCAGCCCTCTAGCTTCCCTGAGCACAGATACGCAGTATTTT. As protein: CASSPLASLSTDTQYF.

The J gene is TRBJ2-3, the V gene TRBV19, with 7 bases fitting TRBD1. Germline assignment: CDR1 LNHDA and CDR2 SQIVND (reference sequence). V dropped 7 bases and J dropped 2; count of bases not matched to a gene: 6. This CDR3 has 14 residues. The CDR3 is CASKQGPSTDTQYF. Written as DNA, the CDR3 is TGTGCCAGTAAACAGGGGCCTTCCACAGATACGCAGTATTTT.

The V gene is TRBV5-1, the J gene TRBJ2-4; TRBD2 matches 12 bases. With V trimmed by 0 bases and J by 7 bases, 2 bases remained unmatched. Germline-derived CDR1 and CDR2 are SGHRS and YFSETQ. CDR3 length: 15 residues. CDR3 coding DNA: TGCGCCAGCAGCTTGGACACTAGCGGGGGGAACATTCAGTACTTC. It specifies CASSLDTSGGNIQYF.

This chain joins TRBV6-6 and TRBJ1-4, with 12 bases that match TRBD1. V shed 6 bases, J shed 8 bases, and the junction held 10 bases outside the gene matches. Germline CDR1 reads MNHNY; CDR2 reads SVGAGI (reference sequence). The length of the CDR3 is 16 residues. The CDR3 DNA sequence: TGTGCCAGCAGAGACCGGGACAGGGGGCAAGAGGAAAAACTGTTTTTT. Translating it yields CASRDRDRGQEEKLFF.

The CDR3 coding sequence is TGTGCCAGCAGCCCTCAGGGAAACTTTAACTATGGCTACACCTTC. Translation: CASSPQGNFNYGYTF. The chain carries TRBV7-9 and TRBJ1-2; D might be TRBD1 (5 bases). The V gene lost 5 bases and the J gene lost 1 base, with 14 bases spanning the gap. The CDR3 contains 15 residues. Germline loops: CDR1 SEHNR, CDR2 FQNEAQ (reference sequence).

The chain combines TRBV5-4 with TRBJ2-2; 8 positions match TRBD1. The CDR3 covers 15 residues. Germline V gene sequence: CDR1 SGHNT, CDR2 YYREEE (reference sequence). Germline trimming cut 5 bases from V and 7 bases from J; bases unmatched to any gene: 10. CDR3: CASRDDRGYIGELFF. For the CDR3, the DNA is TGTGCCAGCAGAGACGACAGGGGATATATCGGGGAGCTGTTTTTT.

This chain connects TRBV18 to TRBJ2-7; 7 positions agree with TRBD1. J lost 2 bases, V lost 4 bases, and 5 bases had no gene match. The CDR3 runs 14 residues. The germline CDR1 and CDR2 sequences are KGHSH and LQKENI. CDR3 region: CASSLRQGTYEQYF. CDR3 sequence (DNA): TGTGCCAGCTCACTAAGACAGGGTACCTACGAGCAGTACTTC.

This clone occurred once. This chain connects TRBV5-4 to TRBJ2-1; the D gene is possibly TRBD1 (6 bases). Trimming took 3 bases from V and 2 from J, leaving 12 bases between them. This CDR3 region has 15 residues. Germline V gene lookup returns CDR1 SGHNT and CDR2 YYREEE (reference sequence). The CDR3 DNA reads as TGTGCCAGCAGCTACCCGGGACAACCCTACAATGAGCAGTTCTTC. Its translation is CASSYPGQPYNEQFF.

V gene TRBV2 combines with J gene TRBJ2-3, with TRBD2 matching over 11 bases. CDR1 is SNHLY, CDR2 FYNNEI, per germline. CDR3 length: 20 residues. V was clipped by 1 base and J by 1 base; unmatched bases: 13. The CDR3 region is CASSEVTSGGLLIGTDTQYF. For the CDR3, the DNA is TGTGCCAGCAGTGAAGTAACTAGCGGGGGTCTCCTAATCGGCACAGATACGCAGTATTTT.

This chain connects TRBV19 to TRBJ2-7, with 10 positions matching TRBD1. Germline CDR1 LNHDA, CDR2 SQIVND (reference sequence). The V gene end was trimmed by 5 bases and the J gene end by 7 bases; junction bases not matched to a gene: 8. This CDR3 region has 14 residues. CDR3 coding DNA: TGTGCCAGTAGTTTTTTCGGGACAGGGGAAGAGCAGTACTTC. Residues: CASSFFGTGEEQYF.

The chain carries TRBV7-8 and TRBJ2-2; D might be TRBD1 (6 bases). V lost 3 bases and J lost 3, with 8 bases in between. The germline CDR1 and CDR2 sequences are SGHVS and FQNEAQ. The CDR3 consists of 14 residues. CDR3 sequence (DNA): TGTGCCAGCAGCTTGAACAGGGACACCGGGGAGCTGTTTTTT. This codes for CASSLNRDTGELFF.

This clone was seen just once. The gene calls are TRBV7-2 and TRBJ2-7, with 11 bases lining up with TRBD2. The length of the CDR3 is 14 residues. Germline trimming cut 3 bases from V and 6 bases from J; bases unmatched to any gene: 4. The germline gives CDR1 SGHTA, CDR2 FQGNSA. The CDR3 DNA sequence: TGTGCCAGCAGCTTTGCCGGGACTAGCGGCGAGCAGTACTTC. Translating it yields CASSFAGTSGEQYF. Full variable domain (remainder filled in from reference TRBV7-2 and TRBJ2-7): GAGVSQSPSNKVTEKGKDVELRCDPISGHTALYWYRQSLGQGLEFLIYFQGNSAPDKSGLPSDRFSAERTGGSVSTLTIQRTQQEDSAVYLCASSFAGTSGEQYFGPGTRLTVT.

This clone was detected only once. The rearrangement links TRBV3-1 (or the pseudogene TRBV3-2) to TRBJ2-7, with D tentatively TRBD2 (5 bases). Germline V gene lookup returns CDR1 LGHDT and CDR2 YNNKEL (reference sequence). The CDR3 contains 11 residues. V lost 4 bases and J 7 bases, leaving 8 bases between the germline ends. CDR3 residues: CASSLALEQYF. DNA for the CDR3: TGTGCCAGCAGCCTAGCGCTGGAGCAGTACTTC.

This clone was seen a few times. The chain carries TRBV28 and TRBJ1-2; 8 bases line up with TRBD1. This CDR3 region has 16 residues. Germline V CDR1 and CDR2: MDHEN, SYDVKM. V was pared by 2 bases and J by 4 bases, with 9 bases of the junction left unmatched. The DNA of the CDR3 is TGTGCCAGCAGTTTACCTCAGGGGGCGCGCGCCTATGGCTACACCTTC. Translated, it gives CASSLPQGARAYGYTF.

This chain connects TRBV7-2 to TRBJ1-3, with 7 bases fitting TRBD1. V was pared by 2 bases and J by 0 bases, with 4 bases of the junction left unmatched. CDR1 and CDR2 from the germline V gene are SGHTA and FQGNSA. CDR3 length: 16 amino acids. The CDR3, as DNA: TGTGCCAGCAGCTTACGGCCAGGGGGCTCTGGAAACACCATATATTTT. This encodes CASSLRPGGSGNTIYF.

The CDR3 DNA follows: TGTGCCAGCAGTTATAGGACAGGGAGTGCTAAGGGCTACACCTTC. Protein: CASSYRTGSAKGYTF. The J gene is TRBJ1-2, the V gene TRBV4-2, with 8 bases aligning to TRBD1. CDR3 size: 15 residues. The V gene's germline CDR1 is LGHNA and CDR2 YNFKEQ. V gave up 6 bases and J gave up 8 bases; unmatched junction bases: 14.

The chain joins TRBV3-1 (or the pseudogene TRBV3-2) to TRBJ2-1, with TRBD1 as a possible D gene (6 bases). The CDR3 is 14 amino acids. The V gene's germline CDR1 is LGHDT and CDR2 YNNKEL (reference sequence). With 3 bases removed from V and 4 bases from J, the gap between germline ends came to 10 bases. CDR3 sequence reads: CASSQGARYNEQFF. The CDR3 DNA reads TGTGCCAGCAGCCAGGGGGCGCGGTACAATGAGCAGTTCTTC.

This chain links TRBV29-1 with TRBJ1-1; D may be TRBD1 (5 bases). Per the germline V gene, CDR1 is SQVTM and CDR2 is ANQGSEA. Trimming removed 6 bases from V and 1 base from J, with 9 bases in between. This CDR3 is built from 12 residues. CDR3 in DNA: TGCAGCGTGCTCGACAGGAACACTGAAGCTTTCTTT. Translating gives CSVLDRNTEAFF.

The gene calls are TRBV11-2 and TRBJ2-6; 10 nucleotides agree with TRBD1. Per the germline V gene, CDR1 is SGHAT and CDR2 is FQNNGV. The trim removed 8 bases at V and 2 bases at J, leaving 9 bases unmatched. CDR3 length equals 17 residues. The CDR3 protein is CASYPGQGLAGANVLTF. As DNA, the CDR3 is TGTGCCAGCTACCCGGGACAGGGGCTAGCTGGGGCCAACGTCCTGACTTTC.

The chain has TRBV28 and TRBJ2-1; D remains ambiguous. Trimming removed 7 bases from V and 5 bases from J, with 15 bases in between. The CDR3 spans 14 residues. In germline, CDR1 is MDHEN, CDR2 SYDVKM. The CDR3, as DNA: TGTGCCAGCAATATACTGACTTGGAACAATGAGCAGTTCTTC. Translated, it gives CASNILTWNNEQFF. Using reference TRBV28 and TRBJ2-1 for the parts outside the CDR3, the full variable domain is DVKVTQSSRYLVKRTGEKVFLECVQDMDHENMFWYRQDPGLGLRLIYFSYDVKMKEKGDIPEGYSVSREKKERFSLILESASTNQTSMYLCASNILTWNNEQFFGPGTRLTVL.

The chain uses TRBV7-9 and TRBJ1-2; D remains ambiguous. The CDR3 loop spans 15 amino acids. Trimming took off 2 bases at V and 0 bases at J, with 10 bases between the two ends. The germline V gene has CDR1 SEHNR and CDR2 FQNEAQ (reference sequence). CDR3 protein: CASSLIGSPNYGYTF. The DNA for the CDR3 is TGTGCCAGCAGCTTAATCGGGAGCCCTAACTATGGCTACACCTTC.